A single sample is the source of the 14 T cell receptor beta chains below, sequenced in a study of blood T cell repertoires in COVID-19. Using immunoSEQ multiplex PCR, the repertoire was profiled, and TCRdb retains in-frame clones only, with some absent. In the table there are 390,000 or so clones, approximately 88% of which are singletons. Sequences were obtained from peripheral blood. The receptors come from a woman in her 30s with COVID-19, enrolled during active disease.

V usage is TRBV5-4 and J usage is TRBJ2-6; tentative D call: TRBD2 (5 bases). The ends were cut back, 0 bases at V and 4 bases at J, with 14 bases in the middle. CDR3 length equals 17 residues. CDR1 and CDR2 from the germline V gene are SGHNT and YYREEE (reference sequence). Here the CDR3 reads CASSLAGPGSGANVLTF. CDR3 nucleotides: TGTGCCAGCAGCTTGGCCGGCCCGGGAAGCGGGGCCAACGTCCTGACTTTC.

The chain employs TRBV10-3 and TRBJ2-5; 10 positions agree with TRBD2. V was pared by 11 bases and J by 5 bases, with 11 bases of the junction left unmatched. This CDR3 has 14 amino acids. Germline assignment: CDR1 ENHRY and CDR2 SYGVKD. This CDR3 is CAAAAGLASETQYF. The CDR3 nucleotides are TGTGCCGCAGCAGCGGGACTAGCGTCGGAGACCCAGTACTTC.

The chain couples TRBV7-9 to TRBJ1-2, with unresolved D. The germline V gene encodes CDR1 SEHNR and CDR2 FQNEAQ (reference sequence). This CDR3 is 12 amino acids long. Trimming took off 5 bases at V and 10 bases at J, with 14 bases between the two ends. CDR3 sequence: CASSAGSGAYTF. The CDR3 DNA sequence: TGTGCCAGCAGCGCGGGTTCGGGTGCCTACACCTTC.

The chain carries TRBV27 and TRBJ1-6, with 11 bases fitting TRBD1. Germline V gene data show CDR1 as MNHEY and CDR2 as SMNVEV (reference sequence). The length of the CDR3 is 14 residues. V was pared by 4 bases and J by 7 bases, with 0 bases of the junction left unmatched. CDR3 sequence: CASSWTGGNSPLHF. The CDR3 DNA reads TGTGCCAGCAGTTGGACAGGGGGCAATTCACCCCTCCACTTT.

The V gene is TRBV29-1, the J gene TRBJ1-1; a possible D gene is TRBD1 (6 bases). There are 14 residues in the CDR3. V lost 6 bases and J 5 bases, leaving 19 bases between the germline ends. Germline V CDR1 and CDR2: SQVTM, ANQGSEA. The CDR3: CSVGEPGGETEAFF. In DNA, the CDR3 is TGCAGCGTGGGGGAGCCGGGGGGCGAGACTGAAGCTTTCTTT.

The chain uses TRBV5-1 and TRBJ2-5, with D possibly matching TRBD2 (6 bases). CDR1 is SGHRS, CDR2 YFSETQ, per germline. The CDR3 runs 16 residues. V was shortened by 4 bases and J by 4 bases, with 20 bases between the two germline ends. The CDR3 DNA reads as TGCGCCAGCAGCATTGGGACTGACGCCGCCCTAGAGACCCAGTACTTC. It is translated as CASSIGTDAALETQYF. Full variable domain (outside the CDR3, taken from reference TRBV5-1 and TRBJ2-5): KAGVTQTPRYLIKTRGQQVTLSCSPISGHRSVSWYQQTPGQGLQFLFEYFSETQRNKGNFPGRFSGRQFSNSRSEMNVSTLELGDSALYLCASSIGTDAALETQYFGPGTRLLVL.

The chain has TRBV21-1 and TRBJ1-2; no DNA check was done on the table's D call, TRBD1. TRBV21-1 is annotated as a pseudogene. The CDR3 loop spans 14 amino acids. The CDR3 nucleotides read TGTGCCATTTCACCGAAGGGGGTGGACTATGGCTACACCTTC. It translates to CAISPKGVDYGYTF.

The chain uses TRBV4-3 and TRBJ1-6; D remains unclear. Germline V gene sequence: CDR1 LGHNA, CDR2 YSLEER. V lost 1 base, J lost 7 bases, and 20 bases lay in between. This CDR3 has 18 amino acids. The CDR3: CASSQVLRVRRGNSPLHF. DNA for the CDR3: TGCGCCAGCAGCCAAGTATTGCGGGTTCGCAGAGGGAATTCACCCCTCCACTTT.

The CDR3 is CASSQGWLAGVRSTGELFF. DNA of the CDR3: TGTGCCAGCAGCCAAGGGTGGCTAGCGGGGGTTCGGAGCACCGGGGAGCTGTTTTTT. The rearrangement uses TRBV3-1 (or the pseudogene TRBV3-2) and TRBJ2-2; 10 bases fit TRBD2. V dropped 1 base and J dropped 4; count of bases not matched to a gene: 12. Germline loops: CDR1 LGHDT, CDR2 YNNKEL (reference sequence). The CDR3 runs 19 residues.

The rearrangement uses TRBV19 and TRBJ1-2; D unresolved. Germline CDR1 and CDR2: LNHDA and SQIVND (reference sequence). Trimming shortened V by 3 bases and J by 3 bases, and 11 bases separated the two germline ends. The CDR3 has 14 amino acids. Here the CDR3 DNA reads TGTGCCAGTAGTATCGATCTAGTTGACTATGGCTACACCTTC. The encoded protein is CASSIDLVDYGYTF.

This clone showed up just a few times. The V gene is TRBV6-5, the J gene TRBJ1-6; TRBD1 matches at 7 bases. Trimming cost V 4 bases and J 6 bases; bases outside gene matches: 3. This CDR3 has 14 residues. Germline assignment: CDR1 MNHEY and CDR2 SVGAGI. DNA of the CDR3: TGTGCCAGCAGTTCTGGACAGGCTAATTCACCCCTCCACTTT. It is translated as CASSSGQANSPLHF.

This clone was observed a single time. CDR3 loop: CASSQVKARADTQYF. The DNA of the CDR3 is TGCGCCAGCAGCCAAGTTAAAGCCCGGGCAGATACGCAGTATTTT. The chain employs TRBV4-3 and TRBJ2-3, with D unresolved. Between the trimmed V and J ends, which lost 1 base and 4 bases, there was a span of 12 bases. The CDR3 has 15 amino acids. The germline CDR1 and CDR2 sequences are LGHNA and YSLEER.

This rearrangement joins TRBV28 to TRBJ1-1; 7 bases are a match to TRBD1. Germline values: CDR1 MDHEN, CDR2 SYDVKM. V shed 4 bases and J 3 bases; nucleotides not matched to a gene: 8. CDR3 length: 15 residues. The CDR3, as DNA: TGTGCCAGCAGTTCAAGGACAGGTGGGGACACTGAAGCTTTCTTT. Protein sequence: CASSSRTGGDTEAFF.

The V call is TRBV19, the J call TRBJ1-5, with D uncertain. V lost 3 bases and J 4 bases, leaving 7 bases between the germline ends. The CDR3 loop spans 13 amino acids. Germline values: CDR1 LNHDA, CDR2 SQIVND (reference sequence). The CDR3 loop reads CASSIAVNQPQHF. The CDR3 DNA reads TGTGCCAGTAGTATTGCGGTAAATCAGCCCCAGCATTTT.